This TCR beta chain was captured in a study of tumor-infiltrating lymphocytes in primary liver carcinoma. From 500 to 600 ng of total RNA, TCR beta-specific cDNA was reverse-transcribed using a constant-region primer. Slightly modified ARM-PCR with three nested multiplex PCR rounds yielded TCR beta libraries. Investigators reported that the first two PCR rounds, at roughly 11 cycles each, used TRBV1-TRBV30 forward primers with a C-beta reverse primer. Via MiXCR, TCRdb re-called the multiplex PCR reads, giving one row per CDR3 protein. Of 90,000 to 150,000 distinct CDR3 sequences detected, 65% to 75% appear once; the ten largest clones hold more than 8%. The CDR3 covers 14 residues. Germline V lookup: CDR1 SGHAT, CDR2 FQDESV (reference sequence). Starting material for RNA and DNA co-extraction consisted of about 17-32 mg of unsorted bulk tissue. There were only treatment-naive patients, all with chronic HBV infection.

On this clonotype: A read error may account for a junction end that differs from germline.

The receptor was derived from a woman between 55 and 75 years old with primary liver carcinoma and hepatitis B virus infection. The chain combines TRBV11-1 with TRBJ2-3, with 7 bases identical to TRBD2. Sequencing input: tumor-adjacent normal liver tissue. CDR3: CASRSRQRAGESHF. DNA of the CDR3: TGTGCCAGTAGATCAAGGCAACGTGCGGGAGAGTCTCACTTT.